There are a few counts of the clone carrying this T cell receptor (beta chain). Its antigen remains unknown. This entry is derived from a study of OX40 agonist ivuxolimab in advanced cancers. Looking at the study overall: Patients took ivuxolimab, an agonistic anti-OX40 (CD134) antibody. Subjects had a mean age of roughly 60 years, with a range of 23 to 79; around 84% were male. Study observations and caveats: Low levels of normalized T-cell clonal expansion also appeared in some nonresponders.

Using immunoSEQ multiplex PCR, the repertoire was profiled, and TCRdb retains in-frame clones only, with some absent. The table lists about 67,000 clones, roughly 87% of them singletons. Samples of blood were obtained at baseline, on cycle 4 day 1, and on cycle 7 day 1. In germline, CDR1 is MDHEN, CDR2 SYDVKM. Trimming cost V 5 bases and J 5 bases; bases outside gene matches: 11. This CDR3 is 16 amino acids long. The TCR was taken from an adult with an advanced solid tumor such as melanoma, head and neck, liver or kidney cancer. The specimen comprised CD4+ or CD8+ T cells sorted from blood, sampled in a trial of the OX40 agonist ivuxolimab. V and J are TRBV28 and TRBJ2-1; 8 nucleotides agree with TRBD1. CDR3 sequence: CASSPHDGQGHNEQFF. CDR3 in DNA: TGTGCCAGCAGTCCGCATGACGGACAGGGCCACAATGAGCAGTTCTTC.